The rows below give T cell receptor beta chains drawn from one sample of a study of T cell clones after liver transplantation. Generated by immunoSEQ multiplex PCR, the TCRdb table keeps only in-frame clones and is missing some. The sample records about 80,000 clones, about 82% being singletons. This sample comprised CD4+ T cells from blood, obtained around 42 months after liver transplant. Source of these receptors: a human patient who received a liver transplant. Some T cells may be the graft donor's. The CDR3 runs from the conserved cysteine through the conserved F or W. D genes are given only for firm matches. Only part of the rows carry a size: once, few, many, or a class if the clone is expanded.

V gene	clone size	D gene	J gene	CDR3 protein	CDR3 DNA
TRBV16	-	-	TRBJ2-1	CASSLLTGSDEQFF	TGTGCCAGCAGCCTTTTGACAGGTTCGGATGAGCAGTTCTTC
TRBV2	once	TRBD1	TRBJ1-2	CASSAFGQASGGYTF	TGTGCCAGCAGCGCCTTTGGACAGGCTTCGGGGGGCTACACCTTC
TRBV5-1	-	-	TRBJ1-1	CASSGIGPSPLRRTEAFF	TGCGCCAGCAGCGGTATCGGGCCCTCACCTTTACGAAGGACTGAAGCTTTCTTT
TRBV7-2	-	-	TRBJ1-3	CASSSLEGNTIYF	TGTGCCAGCAGCTCCCTTGAAGGAAACACCATATATTTT
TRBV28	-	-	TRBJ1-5	CASVRAPGSNQPQHF	TGTGCCAGCGTCCGGGCCCCCGGGAGCAATCAGCCCCAGCATTTT
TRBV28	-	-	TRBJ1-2	CASTSVTNYGYTF	TGTGCCAGCACCTCGGTCACAAACTATGGCTACACCTTC
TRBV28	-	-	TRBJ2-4	CASSPGTKVGHIQYF	TGTGCCAGCAGTCCGGGGACAAAAGTAGGGCACATTCAGTACTTC
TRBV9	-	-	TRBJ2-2	CASSANRVAAGELFF	TGTGCCAGCAGCGCCAACAGGGTGGCGGCCGGGGAGCTGTTTTTT
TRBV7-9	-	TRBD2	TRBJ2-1	CASSSKGGSRALSDNEQFF	TGTGCCAGCAGCTCAAAAGGCGGGAGTCGGGCACTCTCAGACAATGAGCAGTTCTTC
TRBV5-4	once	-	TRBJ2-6	CASTTGPFSGANVLTF	TGTGCCAGCACCACGGGACCGTTCTCTGGGGCCAACGTCCTGACTTTC
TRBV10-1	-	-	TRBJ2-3	CASRGTTDTQYF	TGCGCCAGCAGAGGGACTACAGATACGCAGTATTTT
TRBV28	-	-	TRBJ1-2	CASSFAGEFDGYTF	TGTGCCAGCAGTTTTGCGGGGGAATTCGATGGCTACACCTTC
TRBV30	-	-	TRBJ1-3	CAWSDWGHLSGNTIYF	TGTGCCTGGAGTGATTGGGGGCACCTCTCTGGAAACACCATATATTTT
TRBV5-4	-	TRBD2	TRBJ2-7	CASSLSLGRDPIYEQYF	TGTGCCAGCAGCTTGAGCCTGGGGAGGGACCCAATTTACGAGCAGTACTTC
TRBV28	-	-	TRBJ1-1	CASSSLSNPNTEAFF	TGTGCCAGCAGTTCCCTAAGCAACCCGAACACTGAAGCTTTCTTT
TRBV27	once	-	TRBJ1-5	CASSFAGPGTQPQHF	TGTGCCAGCAGTTTCGCAGGGCCGGGTACTCAGCCCCAGCATTTT
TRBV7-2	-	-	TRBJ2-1	CASSRTYEQFF	TGTGCCAGCAGCCGGACATACGAGCAGTTCTTC
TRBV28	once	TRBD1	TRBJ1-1	CASSYRDRRRTEAFF	TGTGCCAGCAGTTACCGGGACAGGCGTCGCACTGAAGCTTTCTTT
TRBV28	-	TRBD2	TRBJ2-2	CASSFQRGNTGELFF	TGTGCCAGCAGTTTCCAGCGGGGAAACACCGGGGAGCTGTTTTTT
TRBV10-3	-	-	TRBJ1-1	CAAGGFMNTEAFF	TGTGCCGCCGGTGGTTTTATGAACACTGAAGCTTTCTTT
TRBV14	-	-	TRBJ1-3	CASSQDARNTIYF	TGTGCCAGCAGCCAAGACGCCAGAAACACCATATATTTT
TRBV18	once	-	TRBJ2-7	CASSPEGWAYEQYF	TGTGCCAGCTCACCAGAAGGGTGGGCCTACGAGCAGTACTTC
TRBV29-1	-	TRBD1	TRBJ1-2	CSVDKGAGGAYGYTF	TGCAGCGTTGATAAAGGGGCAGGGGGGGCCTATGGCTACACCTTC
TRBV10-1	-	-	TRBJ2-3	CASSGRTPWDTQYF	TGCGCCAGCAGCGGGCGGACACCATGGGATACGCAGTATTTT
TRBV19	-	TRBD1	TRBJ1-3	CASSTPGTVNTIYF	TGTGCCAGTAGTACGCCCGGGACAGTAAACACCATATATTTT
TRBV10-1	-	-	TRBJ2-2	CASSDNGELFF	TGCGCCAGCAGTGATAACGGGGAGCTGTTTTTT
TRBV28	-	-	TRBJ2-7	CASGGVAEQYF	TGTGCCAGTGGGGGAGTTGCCGAGCAGTACTTC
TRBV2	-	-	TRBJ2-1	CASTRDNGNEQFF	TGTGCCAGCACCCGGGACAACGGGAATGAGCAGTTCTTC
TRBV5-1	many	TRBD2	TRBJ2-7	CASSRLAGSSYEQYF	TGCGCCAGCAGCCGTCTAGCGGGTAGCAGCTACGAGCAGTACTTC
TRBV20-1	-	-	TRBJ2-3	CSAPWGDTQYF	TGCAGTGCTCCCTGGGGAGATACGCAGTATTTT
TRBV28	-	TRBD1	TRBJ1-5	CASRPQGAIQPQHF	TGTGCCAGCAGACCACAGGGGGCGATCCAGCCCCAGCATTTT
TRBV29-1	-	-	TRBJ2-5	CSVARNMGETQYF	TGCAGCGTTGCAAGGAATATGGGGGAGACCCAGTACTTC
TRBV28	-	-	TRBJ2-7	CASSLAREDHYEQYF	TGTGCCAGCAGTTTAGCGAGGGAGGACCACTACGAGCAGTACTTC
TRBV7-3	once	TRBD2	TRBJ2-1	CASSSPGLAAQGNEQFF	TGTGCCAGCAGCTCTCCGGGACTAGCGGCCCAGGGAAATGAGCAGTTCTTC
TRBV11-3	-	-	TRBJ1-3	CASSGMTVSGNTIYF	TGTGCCAGCAGCGGAATGACGGTCTCTGGAAACACCATATATTTT
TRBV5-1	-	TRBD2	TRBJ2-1	CASSLGPTSGSSNEQFF	TGCGCCAGCAGCTTGGGCCCGACTAGCGGGAGTTCTAATGAGCAGTTCTTC
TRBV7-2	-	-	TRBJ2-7	CASSFSTGLSYEQYF	TGTGCCAGCAGCTTTTCGACTGGACTCTCCTACGAGCAGTACTTC
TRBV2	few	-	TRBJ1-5	CASKGQGGVEGQPQHF	TGTGCCAGCAAAGGGCAGGGCGGAGTGGAAGGTCAGCCCCAGCATTTT
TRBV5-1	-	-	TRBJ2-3	CASSLGQAYLNTQYF	TGCGCCAGCAGCTTGGGACAGGCCTACTTAAATACGCAGTATTTT
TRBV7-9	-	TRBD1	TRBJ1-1	CASSPGQGVTEAFF	TGTGCCAGCAGCCCCGGACAGGGTGTCACTGAAGCTTTCTTT
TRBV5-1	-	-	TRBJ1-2	CASSLWGDTASLGHGYTF	TGCGCCAGCAGCTTGTGGGGGGATACCGCGTCCTTAGGTCATGGCTACACCTTC
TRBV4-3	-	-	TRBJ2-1	CASSQDWRTYNEQFF	TGCGCCAGCAGCCAAGATTGGAGGACCTACAATGAGCAGTTCTTC
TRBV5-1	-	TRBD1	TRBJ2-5	CASSFGQGGETQYF	TGCGCCAGCAGCTTCGGACAGGGGGGAGAGACCCAGTACTTC
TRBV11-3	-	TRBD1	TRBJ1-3	CASSLGQGAGNTIYF	TGTGCCAGCAGCTTGGGACAGGGAGCTGGAAACACCATATATTTT
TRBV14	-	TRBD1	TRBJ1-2	CASSQDGTADYYGYTF	TGTGCCAGCAGCCAAGATGGGACAGCCGACTACTATGGCTACACCTTC
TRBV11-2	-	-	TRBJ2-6	CASRAGGIGSGANVLTF	TGTGCCAGCAGGGCGGGCGGAATCGGCTCTGGGGCCAACGTCCTGACTTTC
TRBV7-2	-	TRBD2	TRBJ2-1	CASSAASGRASEQFF	TGTGCCAGCAGCGCAGCTAGCGGGAGGGCCAGTGAGCAGTTCTTC
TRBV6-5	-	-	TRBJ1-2	CASSLMDNYGYTF	TGTGCCAGCAGTTTGATGGATAACTATGGCTACACCTTC
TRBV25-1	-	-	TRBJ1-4	CASSEYEGTDEKLFF	TGTGCCAGCAGTGAATACGAAGGGACGGATGAAAAACTGTTTTTT
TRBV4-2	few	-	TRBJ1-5	CASSLSNQPQHF	TGTGCCAGCAGCCTTAGCAATCAGCCCCAGCATTTT
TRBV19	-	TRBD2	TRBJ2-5	CASSLGLVRETQYF	TGTGCCAGTAGTCTTGGACTAGTTCGTGAGACCCAGTACTTC
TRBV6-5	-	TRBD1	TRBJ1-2	CASSPDRVYGYTF	TGTGCCAGCAGCCCGGACAGGGTCTATGGCTACACCTTC
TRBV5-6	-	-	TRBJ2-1	CASSLAGTNEQFF	TGTGCCAGCAGCTTAGCAGGTACCAATGAGCAGTTCTTC